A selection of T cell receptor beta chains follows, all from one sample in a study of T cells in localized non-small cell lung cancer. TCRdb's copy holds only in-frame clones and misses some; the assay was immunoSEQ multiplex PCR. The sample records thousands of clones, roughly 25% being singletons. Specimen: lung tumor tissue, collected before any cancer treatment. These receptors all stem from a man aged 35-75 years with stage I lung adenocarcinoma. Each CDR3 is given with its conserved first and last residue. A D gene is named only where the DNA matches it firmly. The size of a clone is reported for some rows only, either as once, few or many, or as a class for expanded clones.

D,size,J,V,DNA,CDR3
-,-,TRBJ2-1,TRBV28,TGTGCCAGCAGTTTAGCGGGGTCCCTCAATGAGCAGTTCTTC,CASSLAGSLNEQFF
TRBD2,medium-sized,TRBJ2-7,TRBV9,TGTGCCAGCAGGGCGACTAGCGGGAGTTCCTACGAGCAGTACTTC,CASRATSGSSYEQYF
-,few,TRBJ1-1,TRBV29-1,TGCAGCGTTAAAAGGGGTGCGGCCATCGGCACTGAAGCTTTCTTT,CSVKRGAAIGTEAFF
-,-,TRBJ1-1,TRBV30,TGTGCCTGGAGTGTCACGGGGGCCACTGAAGCTTTCTTT,CAWSVTGATEAFF
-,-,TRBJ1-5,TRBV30,TGTGCCTGGAGCTCCCCCCCGGGGGGCCGCGATCAGCCCCAGCATTTT,CAWSSPPGGRDQPQHF
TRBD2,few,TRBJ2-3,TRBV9,TGTGCCAGCAGCGTAGTAGGACTAGCGGACACAGATACGCAGTATTTT,CASSVVGLADTDTQYF
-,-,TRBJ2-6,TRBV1,TGCGCCAGCAGCCAAGGGGAGGGCTCTGGGGCCAACGTCCTGACTTTC,CASSQGEGSGANVLTF
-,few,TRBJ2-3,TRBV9,TGTGCCAGCAGCGTTCTCCTAAGCACAGATACGCAGTATTTT,CASSVLLSTDTQYF
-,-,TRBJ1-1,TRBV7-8,TGTGCCAGCTTAAAACGGACAGCCACTGAAGCTTTCTTT,CASLKRTATEAFF
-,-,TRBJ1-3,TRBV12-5,TGTGCCAGCAAAAGAGGAGGGGAGAATGGAAACACCATATATTTT,CASKRGGENGNTIYF
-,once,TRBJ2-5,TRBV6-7,TGTGCCTCGGGGGACTCAAAGACCCAGTACTTC,CASGDSKTQYF
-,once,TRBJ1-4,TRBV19,TGTGCCAGTAGGGCGGGGGGGCTGTATGGGTCTAATGAAAAACTGTTTTTT,CASRAGGLYGSNEKLFF
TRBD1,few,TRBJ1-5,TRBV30,TGTGCCTGGAGTGCCCCCGACAGGGTAGCGGGGCCCCAGCATTTT,CAWSAPDRVAGPQHF
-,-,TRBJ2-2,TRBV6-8,TGTGCCGGAGGGACAGTTACGAACACCGGGGAGCTGTTTTTT,CAGGTVTNTGELFF
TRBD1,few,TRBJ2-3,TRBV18,TGTGCCAGCTCAGCAGGGACAGGGGACCGGTTGACAGATACGCAGTATTTT,CASSAGTGDRLTDTQYF
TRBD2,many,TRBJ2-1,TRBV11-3,TGTGCCAGCAGCTTACAGAGCGGGAGGGCCGATGAGCAGTTCTTC,CASSLQSGRADEQFF
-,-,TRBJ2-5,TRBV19,TGTGCCAGTAGCACAAACGCAGGGGTGGAGACCCAGTACTTC,CASSTNAGVETQYF
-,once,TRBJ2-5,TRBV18,TGTGCCAGCTCAGGCGGGAACGCACAAGAGACCCAGTACTTC,CASSGGNAQETQYF
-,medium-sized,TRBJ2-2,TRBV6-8,TGTGCCAGCAGCCAAGAGGCATCGAACACCGGGGAGCTGTTTTTT,CASSQEASNTGELFF
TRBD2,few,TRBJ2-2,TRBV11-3,TGTGCCAGCAGTTCCGGGACTAGTGGGGCTGCCGGGGAGCTGTTTTTT,CASSSGTSGAAGELFF
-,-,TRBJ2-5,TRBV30,TGTGCCTGGAGTGTAGGCGCAGACCAAGAGACCCAGTACTTC,CAWSVGADQETQYF
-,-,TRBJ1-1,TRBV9,TGTGCCAGCAGCCCGGGGGGGAGTAGGAACACTGAAGCTTTCTTT,CASSPGGSRNTEAFF
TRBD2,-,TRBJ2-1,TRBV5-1,TGCGCCAGCAGCTTGGCCCTAGCGGGAGGGCCAAACAATGAGCAGTTCTTC,CASSLALAGGPNNEQFF
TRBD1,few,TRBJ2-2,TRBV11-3,TGTGCCAGCAGCCAGGGGGCGGACACCGGGGAGCTGTTTTTT,CASSQGADTGELFF
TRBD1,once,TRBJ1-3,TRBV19,TGTGCCAGTACCGTGACAGGGGGCTCTGGAAACACCATATATTTT,CASTVTGGSGNTIYF
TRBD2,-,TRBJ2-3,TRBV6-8,TGTGCCAGCAGTTACTCGTCTAGCGGAGGGGTCACAGATACGCAGTATTTT,CASSYSSSGGVTDTQYF
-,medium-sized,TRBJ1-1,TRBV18,TGTGCCAGCTCACCGGGAAGGTCTGAAGCTTTCTTT,CASSPGRSEAFF
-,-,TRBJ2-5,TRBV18,TGTGCCAGCTCACCACCCGAGACAAAGCAGACCCAGTACTTC,CASSPPETKQTQYF
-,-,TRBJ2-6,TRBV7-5,TGTGCCAGCAGTAGACAGGGTCGCTCTGGGGCCAACGTCCTGACTTTC,CASSRQGRSGANVLTF
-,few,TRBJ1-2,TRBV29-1,TGCAGCGTTGATATCGCGGAAAGCTATGGCTACACCTTC,CSVDIAESYGYTF
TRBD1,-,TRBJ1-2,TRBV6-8,TGTGCCAGCACCGGACAGGTCGATGGCTACACCTTC,CASTGQVDGYTF
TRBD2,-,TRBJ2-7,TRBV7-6,TGTGCCAGCAGCCCCCCCGGCGGGGGCTCCTACGAGCAGTACTTC,CASSPPGGGSYEQYF
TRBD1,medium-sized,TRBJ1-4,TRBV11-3,TGTGCCAGCAGCTTTTTTACAGGGGCAAGGAAGACTAATGAAAAACTGTTTTTT,CASSFFTGARKTNEKLFF
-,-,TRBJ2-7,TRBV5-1,TGCGCCAGCAGCTCCCGGTGGGGTGACCATAACTTAAACTCCTACGAGCAGTACTTC,CASSSRWGDHNLNSYEQYF
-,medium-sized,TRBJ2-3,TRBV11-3,TGTGCCAGCAGCTCCGGACAGAGCACAGATACGCAGTATTTT,CASSSGQSTDTQYF